The T cell receptor beta chain under discussion was sequenced for a study of Graves' ophthalmopathy and Graves' hyperthyroidism. Study findings and constraints: Blood was where most expanded thyroid clonotypes above 0.001 frequency also turned up.

Scientists amplified the TCR beta CDR3 regions from RNA transcripts. RT-PCR was first run with HTBI primers, then multiplex PCR in a second round. MiXCR was run by TCRdb on the multiplex PCR reads, yielding one entry per CDR3 protein. This table holds over a million distinct CDR3 sequences, about 40% found once. Newly diagnosed hyperthyroidism donors, aged 18 to 65, duration under 2 months. Clinical symptoms, serum thyroxine, TRAb, thyroid ultrasound and orbital computed tomography were relied on for diagnosis. The sample holds many counts of this clonotype. Its target is not known. Deletions cut 2 bases from V and 4 bases from J, with 8 bases between. The CDR3 consists of 14 residues. Germline CDR1 is SEHNR and CDR2 is FQNEAQ (reference sequence).

This receptor was obtained from an adult man with Graves' hyperthyroidism. The sequencing input was peripheral blood or thyroid tissue (not recorded which). The V gene is TRBV7-9, the J gene TRBJ1-4; D call uncertain. CDR3: CASSLTDDNEKLFF. Written as DNA, the CDR3 is TGTGCCAGCAGCTTAACTGACGATAATGAAAAACTGTTTTTT.